This T cell receptor beta chain was sequenced in a study of blood T cells in healthy people across ages. V trimming: 4 bases; J trimming: 7 bases; junction bases outside the gene matches: 15. Germline V gene sequence: CDR1 SGHRS, CDR2 YFSETQ. The CDR3 length is 17 residues. Then a second PCR, running roughly 7 to 11 cycles, was carried out with a sample-barcoded 5' primer and a J-beta primer mix. TCRdb independently ran MiXCR on the 5' RACE reads; one entry per CDR3 protein. Of 2 million or so distinct CDR3 sequences listed, approximately 50% are singletons. This receptor was taken from a middle-aged woman in good health. The sequenced sample consisted of blood. V and J are TRBV5-1 and TRBJ2-2; 8 bases map to TRBD1. Here the CDR3 reads CASSTSAGTGVIGELFF. CDR3 DNA sequence: TGCGCCAGCAGCACTTCTGCCGGGACAGGCGTGATCGGGGAGCTGTTTTTT.